The 32 T cell receptor beta chains below all came from one sample that was sequenced in a study of cytomegalovirus exposure and HLA in healthy donors. A multiplex PCR was run with 60 Vbeta primers and 13 Jbeta primers. Data came from immunoSEQ multiplex PCR; TCRdb stores just in-frame clones and leaves some out. Of roughly 230,000 clones listed, 78% are singletons. The sequenced sample consisted of PBMCs. These receptors were collected from a boy between 10 and 17 years old in good health and CMV-seronegative.

About this clone: Other nucleotide sequences from this sample produce the same CDR3. The V call is TRBV19, the J call TRBJ1-2, with TRBD1 matching 10 bases. Germline values: CDR1 LNHDA, CDR2 SQIVND (reference sequence). The V segment lost 0 bases and the J segment 8 bases; nucleotides outside the gene matches: 0. This CDR3 spans 13 amino acids. Here the CDR3 reads CASSIEGQGGYTF. The CDR3 coding sequence is TGTGCCAGTAGTATAGAGGGACAGGGGGGCTACACCTTC.

The chain combines TRBV7-9 with TRBJ2-5; 8 bases agree with TRBD2. Germline V gives CDR1 SEHNR, CDR2 FQNEAQ (reference sequence). The CDR3 totals 16 residues. The ends lost 4 bases at V and 5 bases at J; junction bases unmatched: 12. DNA of the CDR3: TGTGCCAGCAGCTCCCGGGGGGGCTTTCTTAGGGAGACCCAGTACTTC. Translation gives CASSSRGGFLRETQYF.

This chain uses TRBV25-1 with TRBJ1-4; tentatively, D is TRBD1 (6 bases). Between the trimmed V and J ends, which lost 2 bases and 8 bases, there was a span of 12 bases. Germline V gene sequence: CDR1 MGHDK, CDR2 SYGVNS. This CDR3 comprises 14 residues. CDR3 amino acids: CASSEGGAEEKLFF. The CDR3 DNA reads TGTGCCAGCAGTGAAGGGGGGGCTGAAGAAAAACTGTTTTTT.

The chain links TRBV11-3 to TRBJ1-1; tentatively, D is TRBD1 (6 bases). V dropped 5 bases and J dropped 6 bases, with 16 bases sitting between them. This CDR3 spans 14 amino acids. The germline gives CDR1 SGHNT, CDR2 YENEEA. CDR3 sequence: CASSLKRGGPEAFF. CDR3 nucleotide sequence: TGTGCCAGCAGCCTCAAACGGGGGGGCCCTGAAGCTTTCTTT.

The CDR3 loop reads CASSQKYLDRVVETQYF. CDR3 DNA sequence: TGTGCCAGCAGCCAAAAGTACTTGGACAGGGTTGTAGAGACCCAGTACTTC. The chain employs TRBV11-3 and TRBJ2-5; TRBD1 aligns across 8 bases. Germline trimming cut 5 bases from V and 4 bases from J; bases unmatched to any gene: 15. Germline CDR1 is SGHNT and CDR2 is YENEEA. CDR3 length: 17 amino acids.

The chain joins TRBV11-3 to TRBJ2-2; possibly TRBD2 for D (6 bases). CDR3 length: 16 residues. V was trimmed by 0 bases and J by 1 base, leaving 9 bases between them. Germline V gene data show CDR1 as SGHNT and CDR2 as YENEEA. The DNA of the CDR3 is TGTGCCAGCAGCTTAGATCTGCGGGAGAACACCGGGGAGCTGTTTTTT. Translating gives CASSLDLRENTGELFF.

V and J are TRBV5-1 and TRBJ2-7, with D perhaps TRBD1 (6 bases). The CDR3 loop spans 15 amino acids. Germline CDR1 is SGHRS and CDR2 is YFSETQ. Trimming removed 4 bases at V and 4 bases at J, with 18 bases between. The CDR3: CASSGTGNIGYEQYF. The CDR3 coding sequence is TGCGCCAGCAGCGGAACAGGGAACATCGGGTACGAGCAGTACTTC.

This clone was seen just once. The rearrangement links TRBV5-1 to TRBJ1-1; maybe TRBD1 (5 bases). V lost 1 base and J 1 base, leaving 14 bases between the germline ends. In germline, CDR1 is SGHRS, CDR2 YFSETQ. CDR3 length: 16 amino acids. The CDR3 nucleotides are TGCGCCAGCAGCTTGTTGCAGGGTAAGCCGAACACTGAAGCTTTCTTT. It is translated as CASSLLQGKPNTEAFF.

This chain's CDR3 is CAWSVRTSFPYEQYF. The CDR3 DNA reads as TGTGCCTGGAGTGTACGGACTAGCTTCCCCTACGAGCAGTACTTC. The rearrangement uses TRBV30 and TRBJ2-7, with 8 bases that match TRBD2. With 0 bases clipped from V and 2 bases from J, the junction kept 6 bases outside the gene matches. The CDR3 loop spans 15 amino acids. Germline V CDR1 and CDR2: GTSNPN, SVGIG (reference sequence). Together with reference TRBV30 and TRBJ2-7, the CDR3 gives the full variable domain: SQTIHQWPATLVQPVGSPLSLECTVEGTSNPNLYWYRQAAGRGLQLLFYSVGIGQISSEVPQNLSASRPQDRQFILSSKKLLLSDSGFYLCAWSVRTSFPYEQYFGPGTRLTVT.

The chain recombines TRBV11-1 with TRBJ1-2; D is undetermined. Trimming took 5 bases from V and 5 from J, leaving 15 bases between them. Germline loops: CDR1 SGHAT, CDR2 FQDESV (reference sequence). The CDR3 contains 14 residues. CDR3 sequence reads: CASSTRTGGYGYTF. DNA of the CDR3: TGTGCCAGCAGCACACGGACGGGAGGGTATGGCTACACCTTC.

The gene calls are TRBV7-9 and TRBJ1-2; a possible D gene is TRBD1 (6 bases). CDR1 SEHNR and CDR2 FQNEAQ come from the germline V gene (reference sequence). The CDR3 is made up of 19 amino acids. With 7 bases removed from V and 0 bases from J, the gap between germline ends came to 27 bases. The CDR3 DNA reads as TGTGCCAGCAAGACTACAGGGACGCGGGTAGCTGCGGCTAACTATGGCTACACCTTC. It yields the protein CASKTTGTRVAAANYGYTF.

The rearrangement links TRBV2 to TRBJ2-3; a weak D match, TRBD2 (6 bases). Germline V lookup: CDR1 SNHLY, CDR2 FYNNEI. This CDR3 region has 18 residues. Trimming took off 6 bases at V and 3 bases at J, with 25 bases between the two ends. The CDR3 nucleotides read TGTGCCAGCAGGGTCCCTAATAGCCGGGGGTCAGGTACAGATACGCAGTATTTT. It encodes CASRVPNSRGSGTDTQYF.

This chain joins TRBV6-1 and TRBJ2-5; weak D call: TRBD1 (5 bases). Trimming took off 4 bases at V and 1 base at J, with 7 bases between the two ends. The CDR3 runs 13 residues. Germline CDR1 is MNHNS and CDR2 is SASEGT. The CDR3 DNA sequence: TGTGCCAGCAGTGCAGGGATCCAAGAGACCCAGTACTTC. Translation gives CASSAGIQETQYF.

The rearrangement links TRBV19 to TRBJ2-1; TRBD1 is a possible D gene (5 bases). CDR1 LNHDA and CDR2 SQIVND come from the germline V gene (reference sequence). V shed 3 bases and J shed 14 bases, with 14 bases lying between them. The CDR3 consists of 12 residues. The CDR3 coding sequence is TGTGCCAGTAGTATTCCGTTAGGGGTAGAGTTCTTC. This translates into CASSIPLGVEFF.

The gene calls are TRBV29-1 and TRBJ1-1, with 8 nucleotides matching TRBD1. The germline V gene has CDR1 SQVTM and CDR2 ANQGSEA. The CDR3 consists of 15 residues. V lost 3 bases and J lost 4; bases outside the gene matches: 10. CDR3 coding DNA: TGCAGCGTTGATGTAACAGGGGGGCAGGGCACTGAAGCTTTCTTT. Its translation: CSVDVTGGQGTEAFF.

The chain couples TRBV5-4 to TRBJ2-7; tentative D call: TRBD2 (6 bases). The V end was cut by 2 bases, the J end by 7 bases, with 13 bases between. The CDR3 runs to 13 residues. Germline CDR1 and CDR2: SGHNT and YYREEE (reference sequence). CDR3 region: CASSLTGVVEQYF. In DNA, the CDR3 is TGTGCCAGCAGCTTAACGGGAGTGGTTGAGCAGTACTTC.

This chain joins TRBV2 and TRBJ2-7, with D possibly TRBD2 on 5 matching bases. CDR1 is SNHLY and CDR2 is FYNNEI in the germline V gene. CDR3 length: 14 residues. The V end lost 8 bases, the J end lost 2 bases, and 16 bases lay between the germline ends. CDR3 region: CASRPLVETYEQYF. The CDR3 bases are TGTGCCAGCCGACCACTAGTCGAAACCTACGAGCAGTACTTC. Supplemented by reference TRBV2 and TRBJ2-7, the full variable domain reads EPEVTQTPSHQVTQMGQEVILRCVPISNHLYFYWYRQILGQKVEFLVSFYNNEISEKSEIFDDQFSVERPDGSNFTLKIRSTKLEDSAMYFCASRPLVETYEQYFGPGTRLTVT.

This chain links TRBV2 with TRBJ1-4; 9 bases line up with TRBD1. V shed 3 bases and J 4 bases; nucleotides not matched to a gene: 6. The length of the CDR3 is 16 residues. CDR1 is SNHLY, CDR2 FYNNEI, per germline. CDR3: CASSEGTGRGNEKLFF. The CDR3 coding sequence is TGTGCCAGCAGTGAGGGGACAGGGCGGGGTAATGAAAAACTGTTTTTT.

The rearrangement uses TRBV5-6 and TRBJ1-5, with 9 nucleotides matching TRBD1. The CDR3 has 14 residues. The ends lost 3 bases at V and 5 bases at J; junction bases unmatched: 3. Germline loops: CDR1 SGHDT, CDR2 YYEEEE. The CDR3 loop reads CASSSGTGHQPQHF. CDR3 sequence (DNA): TGTGCCAGCAGCTCCGGGACAGGGCATCAGCCCCAGCATTTT.

The chain is built from TRBV18 and TRBJ2-7; D gene ambiguous. Germline values: CDR1 KGHSH, CDR2 LQKENI. The CDR3 is made up of 14 amino acids. V was pared by 4 bases and J by 5 bases, with 15 bases between. This chain's CDR3 is CASSLPQPGNEQYF. In DNA form, the CDR3 reads TGTGCCAGCTCACTTCCACAGCCTGGCAACGAGCAGTACTTC.

V gene TRBV14 combines with J gene TRBJ2-7, with TRBD2 identical over 10 bases. Germline V gene data show CDR1 as SGHDN and CDR2 as FVKESK. The CDR3 is 16 amino acids. Unmatched junction bases numbered 3, after V lost 1 base and J lost 0 bases. The CDR3 region has the DNA TGTGCCAGCAGCCAAGGTTCTAGCGGGGGCTCCTACGAGCAGTACTTC. This gives the protein CASSQGSSGGSYEQYF.

This clone was counted a few times. This chain connects TRBV30 to TRBJ1-4, with 8 nucleotides matching TRBD1. The CDR3 loop spans 14 amino acids. Germline assignment: CDR1 GTSNPN and CDR2 SVGIG (reference sequence). The J segment lost 3 bases and the V segment lost 2 bases, leaving 2 bases of the junction unmatched. The CDR3 DNA reads TGTGCCTGGAGTCAGGGGGCACCTAATGAAAAACTGTTTTTT. Protein product: CAWSQGAPNEKLFF.

In nucleotides, the CDR3 is TGTGCCAGCAGTGCATCACAGGGCCCTGGGGCCAACGTCCTGACTTTC. This gives the protein CASSASQGPGANVLTF. The V call is TRBV6-1, the J call TRBJ2-6, with a tentative D call TRBD1 (6 bases). CDR1 MNHNS and CDR2 SASEGT come from the germline V gene. The CDR3 contains 16 residues. V gave up 4 bases and J gave up 2 bases, with 12 bases separating them.

V and J are TRBV14 and TRBJ1-1; TRBD1 aligns across 10 bases. The CDR3 covers 17 residues. The germline V gene has CDR1 SGHDN and CDR2 FVKESK. Trimming removed 4 bases from V and 0 bases from J; junction bases left unmatched: 8. This chain's CDR3 is CASSRPTGGPLNTEAFF. The CDR3 DNA sequence: TGTGCCAGCAGCCGACCGACAGGGGGCCCGCTGAACACTGAAGCTTTCTTT.

The rearrangement joins TRBV5-5 to TRBJ2-7; 12 bases fit TRBD2. From germline, CDR1 is SGHKS and CDR2 YYEKEE (reference sequence). There are 15 residues in the CDR3. With V trimmed by 6 bases and J by 6 bases, 10 bases remained unmatched. CDR3 sequence: CASTDLLAGGSEQYF. The CDR3 DNA follows: TGTGCCAGCACCGACTTACTAGCGGGAGGAAGCGAGCAGTACTTC.

This chain uses TRBV5-4 with TRBJ1-4; 9 bases map to TRBD1. From germline, CDR1 is SGHNT and CDR2 YYREEE (reference sequence). CDR3 length equals 14 residues. Trimming cost V 3 bases and J 8 bases; bases outside gene matches: 5. This CDR3 reads CASSSGTGGEKLFF. In DNA, the CDR3 is TGTGCCAGCAGCTCGGGAACAGGGGGCGAAAAACTGTTTTTT. Full variable domain (rest looked up from reference TRBV5-4 and TRBJ1-4): ETGVTQSPTHLIKTRGQQVTLRCSSQSGHNTVSWYQQALGQGPQFIFQYYREEENGRGNFPPRFSGLQFPNYSSELNVNALELDDSALYLCASSSGTGGEKLFFGSGTQLSVL.

The chain recombines TRBV4-2 with TRBJ2-7, with TRBD2 matching 8 bases. V was pared by 4 bases and J by 5 bases, with 10 bases of the junction left unmatched. This CDR3 contains 15 residues. Germline CDR1 reads LGHNA; CDR2 reads YNFKEQ. The CDR3 DNA is TGTGCCAGCAGCCCCGGGGTAGCGGGATACCACGAGCAGTACTTC. Translating gives CASSPGVAGYHEQYF.

The chain links TRBV11-2 to TRBJ2-7; D is ambiguous. In germline, CDR1 is SGHAT, CDR2 FQNNGV. This CDR3 spans 12 amino acids. The ends were cut back, 4 bases at V and 2 bases at J, with 6 bases in the middle. CDR3 DNA: TGTGCCAGCAGCTCTGGCCCCTACGAGCAGTACTTC. This codes for CASSSGPYEQYF.

This sequence joins TRBV6-5 and TRBJ1-1; D remains unclear. Trimming took off 6 bases at V and 6 bases at J, with 8 bases between the two ends. Germline V lookup: CDR1 MNHEY, CDR2 SVGAGI. The CDR3 has 11 residues. The CDR3 is CASSRFPEAFF. The CDR3 region has the DNA TGTGCCAGCAGCAGGTTCCCTGAAGCTTTCTTT.

The chain uses TRBV10-3 and TRBJ2-5, with 8 bases identical to TRBD2. The DNA end is a closer match to TRBJ2-7, so the J assignment may be wrong. This CDR3 is built from 14 residues. Germline V gene sequence: CDR1 ENHRY, CDR2 SYGVKD. The CDR3 DNA reads as TGTGCCATCAGTGAGTCGACTAGCGTCTACGAGCAGTACTTC. Translation: CAISESTSVYEQYF.

This sequence joins TRBV19 and TRBJ1-1; no firm D call. Germline CDR1 reads LNHDA; CDR2 reads SQIVND (reference sequence). V was trimmed by 6 bases and J by 7 bases, leaving 12 bases between them. The CDR3 has 12 amino acids. CDR3 DNA: TGTGCCAGTAGGACGGTAAGGAGTGAAGCTTTCTTT. This sequence encodes CASRTVRSEAFF.

This clone was detected only a few times. The genes are TRBV11-1 and TRBJ1-2; D perhaps matches TRBD1 (5 bases). The CDR3 spans 14 residues. Germline V CDR1 and CDR2: SGHAT, FQDESV (reference sequence). With 4 bases removed from V and 4 bases from J, the gap between germline ends came to 13 bases. The CDR3 bases are TGTGCCAGCAGCTCCTCGACAGAATTCTATGGCTACACCTTC. The encoded protein is CASSSSTEFYGYTF.